This T cell receptor (beta chain) derives from a study of cytomegalovirus exposure and HLA in healthy donors. Researchers ran the PCR with 60 Vbeta and 13 Jbeta primers. Generated by immunoSEQ multiplex PCR, the TCRdb table keeps only in-frame clones and is missing some. The sample yields some 150,000 clones, around 86% seen once. The V end lost 0 bases, the J end lost 2 bases, and 13 bases lay between the germline ends. Germline assignment: CDR1 SGHRS and CDR2 YFSETQ. The CDR3 is 16 amino acids. This chain connects TRBV5-1 to TRBJ2-3; D may be TRBD2 (5 bases). The sample was PBMCs. This receptor was obtained from a woman in her 50s in good health and CMV-seropositive. The CDR3 coding sequence is TGCGCCAGCAGCTTGGTGGGAGCGTCGCTCACAGATACGCAGTATTTT. Translated: CASSLVGASLTDTQYF.